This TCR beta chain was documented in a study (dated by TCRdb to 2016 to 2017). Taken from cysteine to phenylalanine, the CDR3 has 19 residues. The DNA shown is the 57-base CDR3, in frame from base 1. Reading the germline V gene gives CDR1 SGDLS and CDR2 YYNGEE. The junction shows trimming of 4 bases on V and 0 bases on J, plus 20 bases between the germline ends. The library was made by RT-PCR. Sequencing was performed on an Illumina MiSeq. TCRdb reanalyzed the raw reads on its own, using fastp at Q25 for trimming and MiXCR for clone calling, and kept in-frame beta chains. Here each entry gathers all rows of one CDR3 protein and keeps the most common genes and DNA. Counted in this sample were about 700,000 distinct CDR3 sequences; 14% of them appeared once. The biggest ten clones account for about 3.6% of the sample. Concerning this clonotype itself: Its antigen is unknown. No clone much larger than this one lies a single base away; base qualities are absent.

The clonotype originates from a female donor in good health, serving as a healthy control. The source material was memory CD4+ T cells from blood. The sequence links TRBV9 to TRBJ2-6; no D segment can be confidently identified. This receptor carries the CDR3 CASSPADGKFGSGANVLTF. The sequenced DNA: TGTGCCAGCAGCCCCGCAGACGGTAAATTTGGCTCTGGGGCCAACGTCCTGACTTTC.